The 16 T cell receptor beta chains presented below share a single source sample, sequenced in a study of molecular identifiers for immune sequencing clone quantification. MiXCR, run by TCRdb on the PCR reads, gives a single entry per CDR3 protein. Of around 89,000 distinct CDR3 sequences listed, 19% are singletons. The sequencing sample was made of naive CD8+ T cells from blood, with Jurkat cell RNA spiked in. Indicated subset: FACS-sorted CD8+CD4-CCR7+CD45RA+ naive T cells. These TCRs come from a human donor in good health. Some libraries in this study had Jurkat cell RNA spiked in.

This clonotype was seen many times. CDR3 sequence (DNA): TGTGCCACCGCAGCAGTTGAAACTAGCGGAAAGATGAACACCGGGGAGCTGTTTTTT. Translated: CATAAVETSGKMNTGELFF. The rearrangement links TRBV15 to TRBJ2-2; 8 nucleotides agree with TRBD2. Trimming cost V 8 bases and J 1 base; bases outside gene matches: 18. CDR3 length: 19 residues. The germline V gene encodes CDR1 LNHNV and CDR2 YYDKDF (reference sequence).

This clonotype was seen only a few times. This chain links TRBV10-3 with TRBJ1-5, with no clear D. V was trimmed by 2 bases and J by 0 bases, leaving 8 bases between them. Germline V lookup: CDR1 ENHRY, CDR2 SYGVKD. The CDR3 loop spans 15 amino acids. CDR3 sequence reads: CAISEGNSSNQPQHF. Written as DNA, the CDR3 is TGTGCCATCAGTGAGGGCAATTCTAGCAATCAGCCCCAGCATTTT.

This clonotype has a count of ten or more. This chain joins TRBV30 and TRBJ2-5, with D possibly matching TRBD1 (6 bases). From germline, CDR1 is GTSNPN and CDR2 SVGIG (reference sequence). The CDR3 runs 14 residues. V was clipped by 4 bases and J by 1 base, with 13 bases between them. CDR3 bases: TGTGCCTGGATTAGCAGGGGTGGCCAAGAGACCCAGTACTTC. Translated: CAWISRGGQETQYF.

Points on this clonotype: A much more abundant neighbour one base away suggests this may be a read error. The CDR3 DNA is TGTGCCAGCTCACCTGGGACCACCGGGCAGTACTTC. Protein product: CASSPGTTGQYF. The chain carries TRBV18 and TRBJ2-7, with D perhaps being TRBD1 or TRBD2 (5 bases each). Germline V gives CDR1 KGHSH, CDR2 LQKENI. The CDR3 is 12 amino acids. The V and J ends lost 3 bases and 9 bases respectively, with 12 bases between them.

This clonotype has only a few counts. This may come from a read error, since a much larger clone is one base off. This chain uses TRBV7-9 with TRBJ2-5, with D perhaps TRBD2 (5 bases). V gave up 8 bases and J gave up 5 bases, with 21 bases separating them. Germline CDR1 and CDR2: SEHNR and FQNEAQ (reference sequence). The CDR3 has 15 amino acids. CDR3: CASGPLFEAGETQYF. The CDR3 bases are TGTGCCAGCGGGCCCCTCTTCGAGGCGGGTGAGACCCAGTACTTC.

At least ten counts were recorded for this clonotype. The chain combines TRBV7-8 with TRBJ2-5; D possibly corresponds to TRBD1 (6 bases). Trimming shortened V by 5 bases and J by 0 bases, and 10 bases separated the two germline ends. Germline V gives CDR1 SGHVS, CDR2 FQNEAQ. The CDR3 length is 14 residues. For the CDR3, the DNA is TGTGCCAGCAGCCCTCGGACAGACCAAGAGACCCAGTACTTC. Translation gives CASSPRTDQETQYF. Looking up the rest from reference TRBV7-8 and TRBJ2-5 gives the full variable domain: GAGVSQSPRYKVAKRGQDVALRCDPISGHVSLFWYQQALGQGPEFLTYFQNEAQLDKSGLPSDRFFAERPEGSVSTLKIQRTQQEDSAVYLCASSPRTDQETQYFGPGTRLLVL.

This clonotype was picked up many times. The gene calls are TRBV5-1 and TRBJ2-3; 9 bases fit TRBD1. Per the germline V gene, CDR1 is SGHRS and CDR2 is YFSETQ. Trimming at V came to 2 bases and at J to 5 bases, leaving 3 bases not matched to a gene. The CDR3 spans 14 residues. CDR3 in DNA: TGCGCCAGCAGCTTTGGACAGGGGAAAGATACGCAGTATTTT. Translation gives CASSFGQGKDTQYF. Supplemented by reference TRBV5-1 and TRBJ2-3, the full variable domain reads KAGVTQTPRYLIKTRGQQVTLSCSPISGHRSVSWYQQTPGQGLQFLFEYFSETQRNKGNFPGRFSGRQFSNSRSEMNVSTLELGDSALYLCASSFGQGKDTQYFGPGTRLTVL.

This clonotype was seen ten or more times. The chain uses TRBV7-6 and TRBJ1-3; a weak D match, TRBD1 (5 bases). The germline gives CDR1 SGHVS, CDR2 FNYEAQ. Between the trimmed V and J ends, which lost 4 bases and 0 bases, there was a span of 13 bases. The CDR3 extends over 16 amino acids. The DNA of the CDR3 is TGTGCCAGCAGCTACTCAGTGGGGCGCTCTGGAAACACCATATATTTT. Its protein product is CASSYSVGRSGNTIYF.

This clonotype was recorded at least ten times. J is TRBJ2-1 and V is TRBV4-2; 8 nucleotides line up with TRBD2. Germline V CDR1 and CDR2: LGHNA, YNFKEQ. The ends lost 0 bases at V and 10 bases at J; junction bases unmatched: 14. The CDR3 length is 17 residues. The CDR3 loop reads CASSQDRPGLVKWEQFF. In DNA, the CDR3 is TGTGCCAGCAGCCAAGATCGCCCGGGACTAGTAAAGTGGGAGCAGTTCTTC.

This clonotype has at least ten counts. The rearrangement uses TRBV2 and TRBJ2-5, with D tentatively TRBD2 (6 bases). Between the trimmed V and J ends, which lost 6 bases and 2 bases, there was a span of 13 bases. The germline gives CDR1 SNHLY, CDR2 FYNNEI. CDR3 length equals 14 residues. CDR3 in amino acids: CASSENLAQETQYF. For the CDR3, the DNA is TGTGCCAGCAGCGAAAACCTAGCGCAAGAGACCCAGTACTTC.

This clonotype came up many times. The J gene is TRBJ2-3, the V gene TRBV20-1, with 7 bases lining up with TRBD1. CDR3 length: 12 residues. Germline V CDR1 and CDR2: DFQATT, SNEGSKA (reference sequence). V shed 4 bases, J shed 9 bases, and the junction held 7 bases outside the gene matches. This CDR3 is CSATDGQETQYF. The CDR3 bases are TGCAGTGCTACAGATGGACAGGAGACGCAGTATTTT.

This clonotype has a count of ten or more. The rearrangement uses TRBV4-3 and TRBJ2-7, with no clear D. V was trimmed by 1 base and J by 1 base, leaving 8 bases between them. Germline V gives CDR1 LGHNA, CDR2 YSLEER. This CDR3 is built from 14 residues. In DNA form, the CDR3 reads TGCGCCAGCAGCCAAGCCGAAGGGTCCTACGAGCAGTACTTC. This sequence encodes CASSQAEGSYEQYF.

Details on this clonotype: A much larger clone sits a single nucleotide away, making a read error possible. The chain employs TRBV5-1 and TRBJ2-1; D gene unclear. V was cut by 4 bases and J by 7 bases, with 9 bases left in between. CDR1 SGHRS and CDR2 YFSETQ come from the germline V gene. The CDR3 contains 12 residues. In nucleotides, the CDR3 is TGCGCCAGCAGCCGGTGGGGAAATGAGCAGTTCTTC. Translation gives CASSRWGNEQFF. The whole variable domain, filled in from reference TRBV5-1 and TRBJ2-1, reads KAGVTQTPRYLIKTRGQQVTLSCSPISGHRSVSWYQQTPGQGLQFLFEYFSETQRNKGNFPGRFSGRQFSNSRSEMNVSTLELGDSALYLCASSRWGNEQFFGPGTRLTVL.

This clonotype was seen at least ten times. J is TRBJ2-3 and V is TRBV4-1; TRBD2 might be the D (5 bases). The CDR3 extends over 15 amino acids. Per germline, CDR1 MGHRA and CDR2 YSYEKL. The germline V and J ends were trimmed by 1 base and 4 bases, with 12 bases remaining between them. This CDR3 reads CASSQVPGVADTQYF. In DNA, the CDR3 is TGCGCCAGCAGCCAAGTACCCGGGGTTGCAGATACGCAGTATTTT.

The chain is built from TRBV7-2 and TRBJ2-7, with D possibly matching TRBD1 (6 bases). The CDR3 has 14 amino acids. Trimming took off 5 bases at V and 12 bases at J, with 23 bases between the two ends. Germline CDR1 is SGHTA and CDR2 is FQGNSA. CDR3 sequence (DNA): TGTGCCAGCAGCCCCTACTCCGGGACACCGGAACTGTACTTC. It yields the protein CASSPYSGTPELYF.

The rearrangement links TRBV29-1 to TRBJ1-3; D perhaps matches TRBD1 (6 bases). CDR1 SQVTM and CDR2 ANQGSEA come from the germline V gene. This CDR3 contains 15 residues. Trimming removed 1 base at V and 0 bases at J, with 10 bases between. The CDR3 nucleotides read TGCAGCGTTGAAGCAGGGGCAAACTCTGGAAACACCATATATTTT. Translating gives CSVEAGANSGNTIYF.